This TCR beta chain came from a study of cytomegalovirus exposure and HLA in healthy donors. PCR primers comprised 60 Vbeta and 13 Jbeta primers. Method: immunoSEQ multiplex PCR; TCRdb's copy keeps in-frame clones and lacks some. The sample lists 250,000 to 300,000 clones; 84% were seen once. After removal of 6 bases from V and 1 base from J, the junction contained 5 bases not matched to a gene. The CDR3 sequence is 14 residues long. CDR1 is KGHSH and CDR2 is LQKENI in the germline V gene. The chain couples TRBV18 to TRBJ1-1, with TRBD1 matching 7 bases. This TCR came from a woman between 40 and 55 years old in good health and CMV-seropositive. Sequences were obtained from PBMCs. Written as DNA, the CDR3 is TGTGCCAGCTCGCAACAGGGGACGAACACTGAAGCTTTCTTT. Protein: CASSQQGTNTEAFF.